These 20 T cell receptor beta chains share one sample of origin, sequenced in a study of shared clonotypes between healthy human individuals. Sequencing used immunoSEQ multiplex PCR; TCRdb keeps in-frame clones, though not all of them. The table lists fewer than 550,000 clones, roughly 85% of them singletons, with under 15% in the top ten. The specimen was PBMCs. These receptors were taken from a woman between 40 and 55 years old in good health. Some clones in this sample may be carry-over from other donors' samples.

The rearrangement joins TRBV27 to TRBJ2-1, with TRBD2 matching 7 bases. V was pared by 5 bases and J by 5 bases, with 3 bases of the junction left unmatched. The length of the CDR3 is 13 residues. Germline CDR1 MNHEY, CDR2 SMNVEV (reference sequence). CDR3 residues: CASSISGNNEQFF. The CDR3, as DNA: TGTGCCAGCAGTATAAGCGGGAACAATGAGCAGTTCTTC.

In this sample, this clone turned up a few times. The J gene is TRBJ2-7, the V gene TRBV27, with 10 positions matching TRBD2. This CDR3 has 20 amino acids. J was trimmed by 1 base and V by 6 bases; bases with no gene match: 21. The germline V gene has CDR1 MNHEY and CDR2 SMNVEV (reference sequence). CDR3 DNA: TGTGCCAGCAGCTACCGAGTACCCCTAGCGGGAGCCGCTAAGTCCTACGAGCAGTACTTC. The encoded protein is CASSYRVPLAGAAKSYEQYF.

The chain employs TRBV19 and TRBJ1-1; TRBD1 might be the D (6 bases). The CDR3 has 14 residues. The germline V gene has CDR1 LNHDA and CDR2 SQIVND (reference sequence). V lost 3 bases and J lost 6, with 14 bases in between. CDR3 sequence: CASSISGGKAEAFF. The DNA for the CDR3 is TGTGCCAGTAGTATTTCCGGGGGCAAGGCTGAAGCTTTCTTT.

The genes are TRBV15 and TRBJ2-3, with D unresolved. V shed 3 bases and J shed 2 bases, with 9 bases lying between them. Germline CDR1 and CDR2: LNHNV and YYDKDF (reference sequence). CDR3 size: 14 residues. The chain's CDR3 is CATSRNKNTDTQYF. The CDR3 DNA reads as TGTGCCACCAGCAGGAACAAAAACACAGATACGCAGTATTTT.

The chain uses TRBV11-2 and TRBJ2-6, with D unresolved. Germline V gene sequence: CDR1 SGHAT, CDR2 FQNNGV. V was cut by 2 bases and J by 0 bases, with 5 bases left in between. The CDR3 extends over 15 amino acids. CDR3 amino acids: CASSLSVSGANVLTF. As DNA, the CDR3 is TGTGCCAGCAGCTTATCCGTCTCTGGGGCCAACGTCCTGACTTTC.

This chain links TRBV2 with TRBJ2-1; tentative D call: TRBD1 (7 bases). V lost 7 bases and J 4 bases, leaving 17 bases between the germline ends. The CDR3 is 15 amino acids. From germline, CDR1 is SNHLY and CDR2 FYNNEI. The CDR3 protein is CASTAGGLAYNEQFF. In nucleotides, the CDR3 is TGTGCCAGCACAGCAGGGGGACTGGCATACAATGAGCAGTTCTTC.

The chain links TRBV6-1 to TRBJ1-2, with 9 bases that match TRBD1. With 4 bases clipped from V and 6 bases from J, the junction kept 21 bases outside the gene matches. The germline gives CDR1 MNHNS, CDR2 SASEGT. The CDR3 loop spans 19 amino acids. In DNA form, the CDR3 reads TGTGCCAGCAGTGGGGCTCGGTCTCTCCTACAGGGGGCGAGGGATGGCTACACCTTC. The encoded protein is CASSGARSLLQGARDGYTF.

This clone was detected only a few times. CDR3 sequence (DNA): TGTGCCATCAGTGAGTCGACAGCCAACGTTTACAATGAGCAGTTCTTC. Translated: CAISESTANVYNEQFF. The chain uses TRBV10-3 and TRBJ2-1, with D perhaps matching TRBD1 (5 bases). V lost 0 bases and J 4 bases, leaving 13 bases between the germline ends. The CDR3 sequence is 16 residues long. From germline, CDR1 is ENHRY and CDR2 SYGVKD.

J is TRBJ2-7 and V is TRBV6-5; perhaps TRBD1 as D (6 bases). CDR3 length: 14 amino acids. The V end was cut by 2 bases, the J end by 2 bases, with 10 bases between. CDR1 is MNHEY and CDR2 is SVGAGI in the germline V gene. The CDR3 sequence is CASSYKDSTYEQYF. The CDR3 bases are TGTGCCAGCAGTTACAAGGACAGCACCTACGAGCAGTACTTC.

This clone was seen once. The chain carries TRBV28 and TRBJ2-2, with 9 positions matching TRBD2. V was pared by 3 bases and J by 9 bases, with 17 bases of the junction left unmatched. CDR3 size: 18 residues. Per germline, CDR1 MDHEN and CDR2 SYDVKM. CDR3 DNA sequence: TGTGCCAGCAGTTTCCCTACGGGCAGCGGGAGGCCCGACCGGGAGCTGTTTTTT. Its protein is CASSFPTGSGRPDRELFF.

This chain joins TRBV18 and TRBJ2-7, with 9 bases fitting TRBD1. The germline gives CDR1 KGHSH, CDR2 LQKENI. Losses at the gene ends were 0 bases for V and 6 bases for J; bases not matched to a gene: 9. This CDR3 region has 16 residues. CDR3 sequence reads: CASSPPGQGLGGEQYF. The CDR3 bases are TGTGCCAGCTCACCACCGGGACAGGGATTAGGTGGCGAGCAGTACTTC.

As concerns this clone: A much larger clonotype is one base distant, so this may be a read error. V gene TRBV11-2 combines with J gene TRBJ2-2; unclear D gene. This CDR3 comprises 12 residues. V gave up 1 base and J gave up 6 bases, with 3 bases separating them. Germline-derived CDR1 and CDR2 are SGHAT and FQNNGV. For the CDR3, the DNA is TGTGCCAGCAGCTTAGCTCCCGGGGAGCTGTTTTTT. Its protein is CASSLAPGELFF.

The rearrangement joins TRBV28 to TRBJ1-4, with no clear D. There are 18 residues in the CDR3. V lost 1 base and J lost 0, with 15 bases in between. Germline V gene sequence: CDR1 MDHEN, CDR2 SYDVKM. Here the CDR3 DNA reads TGTGCCAGCAGTTTATTAACTATCGGGCCTACAACTAATGAAAAACTGTTTTTT. Protein sequence: CASSLLTIGPTTNEKLFF. Complete variable domain (other parts from reference TRBV28 and TRBJ1-4): DVKVTQSSRYLVKRTGEKVFLECVQDMDHENMFWYRQDPGLGLRLIYFSYDVKMKEKGDIPEGYSVSREKKERFSLILESASTNQTSMYLCASSLLTIGPTTNEKLFFGSGTQLSVL.

This clone was detected only once. V gene TRBV4-2 combines with J gene TRBJ2-2; 11 bases agree with TRBD2. The CDR3 spans 15 residues. Germline V gene lookup returns CDR1 LGHNA and CDR2 YNFKEQ. The V and J ends lost 3 bases and 6 bases, in that order; junction bases with no gene match: 3. The CDR3 DNA sequence: TGTGCCAGCAGCCATGAACTAGCGGGAGCCGGGGAGCTGTTTTTT. This codes for CASSHELAGAGELFF.

This clone showed up just once. This chain joins TRBV5-4 and TRBJ2-5; TRBD2 matches 8 bases. J gave up 5 bases and V 0 bases, and 9 bases lay outside the gene matches. This CDR3 spans 16 amino acids. CDR1 and CDR2 (germline): SGHNT, YYREEE (reference sequence). The CDR3 here is CASSLEAGTRGETQYF. DNA of the CDR3: TGTGCCAGCAGCTTGGAAGCCGGGACTAGGGGGGAGACCCAGTACTTC.

In its sample, this clone was seen once. V gene TRBV28 combines with J gene TRBJ2-1; TRBD2 is a possible D gene (6 bases). Germline CDR1 is MDHEN and CDR2 is SYDVKM. Trimming removed 6 bases from V and 8 bases from J, with 23 bases in between. The length of the CDR3 is 16 residues. The CDR3 coding sequence is TGTGCCAGCAGCCCCGATGTGCGGGGTCAGTCCCATGAGCAGTTCTTC. Its translation is CASSPDVRGQSHEQFF.

This chain uses TRBV7-2 with TRBJ2-5; D gene unclear. Trimming stripped 4 bases from V and 3 bases from J, with 9 bases between. Germline values: CDR1 SGHTA, CDR2 FQGNSA. CDR3 length: 13 amino acids. Here the CDR3 DNA reads TGTGCCAGCAGCTCCCAAGTTGAAGAGACCCAGTACTTC. Protein: CASSSQVEETQYF.

This clone was recorded many times. This chain uses TRBV4-2 with TRBJ1-5; 10 bases are shared with TRBD1. V lost 3 bases to trimming and J lost 4 bases; unmatched junction nucleotides: 12. The CDR3 sequence is 18 residues long. Per the germline V gene, CDR1 is LGHNA and CDR2 is YNFKEQ. CDR3 residues: CASSQTGGAGARNQPQHF. Here the CDR3 DNA reads TGTGCCAGCAGCCAGACAGGGGGCGCGGGGGCTCGGAATCAGCCCCAGCATTTT.

The chain recombines TRBV9 with TRBJ1-3; D call uncertain. Trimming removed 3 bases from V and 0 bases from J, with 13 bases in between. The CDR3 is 16 amino acids. Germline-derived CDR1 and CDR2 are SGDLS and YYNGEE. This chain's CDR3 is CASSASFIGSGNTIYF. The CDR3 DNA reads TGTGCCAGCAGCGCTAGTTTTATAGGCTCTGGAAACACCATATATTTT. The whole variable domain, filled in from reference TRBV9 and TRBJ1-3, reads DSGVTQTPKHLITATGQRVTLRCSPRSGDLSVYWYQQSLDQGLQFLIQYYNGEERAKGNILERFSAQQFPDLHSELNLSSLELGDSALYFCASSASFIGSGNTIYFGEGSWLTVV.

V usage is TRBV6-5 and J usage is TRBJ1-2; a weak D match, TRBD1 (5 bases). This CDR3 region has 14 residues. The germline V gene encodes CDR1 MNHEY and CDR2 SVGAGI. The germline V and J ends were trimmed by 6 bases and 8 bases, with 19 bases remaining between them. The CDR3 spells CASSPTQGSRGYTF. For the CDR3, the DNA is TGTGCCAGCAGCCCTACCCAGGGTTCTCGGGGCTACACCTTC.